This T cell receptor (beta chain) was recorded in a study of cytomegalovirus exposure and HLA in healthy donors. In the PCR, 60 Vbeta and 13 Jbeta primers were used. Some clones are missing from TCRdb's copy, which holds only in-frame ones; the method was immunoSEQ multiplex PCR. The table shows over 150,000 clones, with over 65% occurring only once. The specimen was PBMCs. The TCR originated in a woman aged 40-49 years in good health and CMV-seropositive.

The CDR3 loop reads CASSFGGGEKLFF. DNA of the CDR3: TGCGCCAGCAGCTTCGGGGGAGGGGAAAAACTGTTTTTT. The V gene is TRBV5-1, the J gene TRBJ1-4; possible D gene TRBD1, 5 bases. The CDR3 covers 13 residues. The V end was cut by 2 bases, the J end by 8 bases, with 10 bases between. CDR1 is SGHRS and CDR2 is YFSETQ in the germline V gene. The entire variable domain, with the rest obtained from reference TRBV5-1 and TRBJ1-4, is as follows: KAGVTQTPRYLIKTRGQQVTLSCSPISGHRSVSWYQQTPGQGLQFLFEYFSETQRNKGNFPGRFSGRQFSNSRSEMNVSTLELGDSALYLCASSFGGGEKLFFGSGTQLSVL.